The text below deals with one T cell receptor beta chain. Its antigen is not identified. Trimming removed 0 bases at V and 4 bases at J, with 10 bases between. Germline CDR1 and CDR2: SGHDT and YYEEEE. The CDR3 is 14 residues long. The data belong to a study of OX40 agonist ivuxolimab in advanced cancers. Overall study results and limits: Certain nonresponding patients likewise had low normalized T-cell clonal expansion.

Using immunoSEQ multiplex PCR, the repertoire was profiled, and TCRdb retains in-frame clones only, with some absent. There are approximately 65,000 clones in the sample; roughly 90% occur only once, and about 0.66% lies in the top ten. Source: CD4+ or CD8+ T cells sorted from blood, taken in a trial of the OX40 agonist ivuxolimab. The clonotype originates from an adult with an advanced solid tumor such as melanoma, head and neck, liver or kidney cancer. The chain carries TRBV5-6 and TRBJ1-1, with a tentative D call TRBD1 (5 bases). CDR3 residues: CASSLAGVATEAFF. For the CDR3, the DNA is TGTGCCAGCAGCTTGGCGGGGGTGGCCACTGAAGCTTTCTTT.